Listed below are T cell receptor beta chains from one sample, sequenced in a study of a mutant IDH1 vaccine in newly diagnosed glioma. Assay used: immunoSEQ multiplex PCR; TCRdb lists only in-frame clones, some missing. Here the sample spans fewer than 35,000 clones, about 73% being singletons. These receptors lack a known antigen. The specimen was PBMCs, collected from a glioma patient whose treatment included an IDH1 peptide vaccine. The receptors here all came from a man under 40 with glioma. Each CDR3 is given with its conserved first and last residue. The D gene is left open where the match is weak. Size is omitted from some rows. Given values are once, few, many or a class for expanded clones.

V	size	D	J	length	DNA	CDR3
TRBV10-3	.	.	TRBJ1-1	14	TGTGCCACTACGGACCGCCTACCAGCCACTGAAGCTTTCTTT	CATTDRLPATEAFF
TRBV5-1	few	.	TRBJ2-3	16	TGCGCCAGCAGCTTGGCAATTAGCGGCTACACAGATACGCAGTATTTT	CASSLAISGYTDTQYF
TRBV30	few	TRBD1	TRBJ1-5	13	TGTGCCTGGAGGGCAGGGGGCGATCAGCCCCAGCATTTT	CAWRAGGDQPQHF
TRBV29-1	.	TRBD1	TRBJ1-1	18	TGCAGCTCCGAGTTGGCAACGGGACAGTTATTGAGGGGTACTGAAGCTTTCTTT	CSSELATGQLLRGTEAFF
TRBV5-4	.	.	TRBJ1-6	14	TGTGCCAGCAGCTTCGGACAGATCAATTCACCCCTCCACTTT	CASSFGQINSPLHF
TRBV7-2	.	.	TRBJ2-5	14	TGTGCCAGCAGCTCCGCGGGGGCGGGAGAGACCCAGTACTTC	CASSSAGAGETQYF
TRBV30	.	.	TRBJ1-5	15	TGTGCCTGGGCAGGGGTAGGATATAGCAATCAGCCCCAGCATTTT	CAWAGVGYSNQPQHF
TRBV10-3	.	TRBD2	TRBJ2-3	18	TGTGCCATCAGTGCTAAATCGGGAGGGACGGCTAGTGTGGATACGCAGTATTTT	CAISAKSGGTASVDTQYF
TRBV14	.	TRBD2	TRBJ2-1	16	TGTGCCAGCAGCCCGACGGGTAGCGGGAGGTATTATGAGCAGTTCTTC	CASSPTGSGRYYEQFF
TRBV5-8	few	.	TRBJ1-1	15	TGTGCCAGCAGCTTATTGGGGAGGGGGAACACTGAAGCTTTCTTT	CASSLLGRGNTEAFF
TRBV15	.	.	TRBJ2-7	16	TGTGCCACCAGCCCTCCGGGAAAGGGTAGCTCCTACGAGCAGTACTTC	CATSPPGKGSSYEQYF
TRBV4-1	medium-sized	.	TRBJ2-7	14	TGCGCCAGCAGCAATATGGACTCGCCCTACGAGCAGTACTTC	CASSNMDSPYEQYF
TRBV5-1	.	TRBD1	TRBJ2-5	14	TGCGCCAGCAGCTCGGGACAGGGGAGAGAGACCCAGTACTTC	CASSSGQGRETQYF
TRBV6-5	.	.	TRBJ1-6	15	TGTGCCAGCAGTTACTCAAACAGGGCTTCTTCACCCCTCCACTTT	CASSYSNRASSPLHF
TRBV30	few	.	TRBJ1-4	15	TGTGCCTGGAGTCAAGACCCCGGCGCTGAAGAAAAACTGTTTTTT	CAWSQDPGAEEKLFF
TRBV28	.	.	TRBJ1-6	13	TGTGCCAGCAGTGAGAAAGCACGTTCACCCCTCCACTTT	CASSEKARSPLHF
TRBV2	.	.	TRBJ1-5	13	TGTGCCAGCCATAGGGAATTCAATCAGCCCCAGCATTTT	CASHREFNQPQHF
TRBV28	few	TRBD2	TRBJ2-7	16	TGTGCCAGCAGTCCCCAGACTAGCGGGGGGGCCTACGAGCAGTACTTC	CASSPQTSGGAYEQYF
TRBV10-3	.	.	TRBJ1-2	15	TGTGCCATCAGGGTACGATCGGGGTCCGACTATGGCTACACCTTC	CAIRVRSGSDYGYTF
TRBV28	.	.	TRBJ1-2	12	TGTGCCAGCAAGCAGTCTTACTATGGCTACACCTTC	CASKQSYYGYTF
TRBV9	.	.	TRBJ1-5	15	TGTGCCAGCAGCGTAGGCTCCCTCTTAATAGAGCCCCAGCATTTT	CASSVGSLLIEPQHF
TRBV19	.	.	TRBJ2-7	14	TGTGCCAGTAGCGGTACGACGGGGTCCTACGAGCAGTACTTC	CASSGTTGSYEQYF
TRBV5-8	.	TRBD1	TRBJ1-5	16	TGTGCCAGTAACCTATTCCGGGACAGCCTAAATCAGCCCCAGCATTTT	CASNLFRDSLNQPQHF
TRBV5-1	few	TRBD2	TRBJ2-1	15	TGCGCCAGCAGCTTGAACAGCGGGGGGTACAATGAGCAGTTCTTC	CASSLNSGGYNEQFF
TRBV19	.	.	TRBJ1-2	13	TGTGCCAGTAGTGGACAAGTCGGGGATGGCTACACCTTC	CASSGQVGDGYTF
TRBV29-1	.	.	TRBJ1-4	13	TGCAGCGTTGCGACAGGCTATAATGAAAAACTGTTTTTT	CSVATGYNEKLFF
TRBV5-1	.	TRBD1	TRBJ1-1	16	TGCGCCAGCAGCTCTCAAACAGGGGGGGCGGATATTGAAGCTTTCTTT	CASSSQTGGADIEAFF
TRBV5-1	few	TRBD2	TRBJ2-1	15	TGCGCCAGCAGACTCGGGACTAGCGGAACCAATGAGCAGTTCTTC	CASRLGTSGTNEQFF
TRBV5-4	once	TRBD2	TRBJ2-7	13	TGTGCCAGCAGCTCGACTAGCTTCGACGAGCAGTACTTC	CASSSTSFDEQYF